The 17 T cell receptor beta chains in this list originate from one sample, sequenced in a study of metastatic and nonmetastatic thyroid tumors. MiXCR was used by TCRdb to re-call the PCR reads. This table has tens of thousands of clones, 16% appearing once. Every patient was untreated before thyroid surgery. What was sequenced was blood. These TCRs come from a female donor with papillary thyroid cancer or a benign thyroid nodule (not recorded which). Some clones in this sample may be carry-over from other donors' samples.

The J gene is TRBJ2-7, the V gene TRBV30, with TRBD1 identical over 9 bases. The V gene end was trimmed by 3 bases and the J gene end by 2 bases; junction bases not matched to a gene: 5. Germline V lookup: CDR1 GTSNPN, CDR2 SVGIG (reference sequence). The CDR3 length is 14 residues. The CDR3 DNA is TGTGCCTGGAGCCTACAGGGGGCGACCTACGAGCAGTACTTC. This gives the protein CAWSLQGATYEQYF.

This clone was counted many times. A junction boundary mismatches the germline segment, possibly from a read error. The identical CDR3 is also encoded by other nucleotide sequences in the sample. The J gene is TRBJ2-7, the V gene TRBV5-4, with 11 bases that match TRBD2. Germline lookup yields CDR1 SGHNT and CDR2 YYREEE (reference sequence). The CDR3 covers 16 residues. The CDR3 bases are TGTGCCAGCAGCCCGATAGCGGGAGGGCCCTCCTTCGAGCAGTACTTC. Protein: CASSPIAGGPSFEQYF. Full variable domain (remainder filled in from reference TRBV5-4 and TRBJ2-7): ETGVTQSPTHLIKTRGQQVTLRCSSQSGHNTVSWYQQALGQGPQFIFQYYREEENGRGNFPPRFSGLQFPNYSSELNVNALELDDSALYLCASSPIAGGPSFEQYFGPGTRLTVT.

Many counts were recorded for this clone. The CDR3 loop is CAISDSAGGRETQYF. The CDR3 DNA sequence: TGTGCCATCAGTGACTCAGCGGGAGGGCGGGAGACCCAGTACTTC. The gene calls are TRBV10-3 and TRBJ2-5; 10 bases match TRBD2. Germline V gene lookup returns CDR1 ENHRY and CDR2 SYGVKD. CDR3 length: 15 amino acids. The V and J ends lost 3 bases and 5 bases, in that order; junction bases with no gene match: 6.

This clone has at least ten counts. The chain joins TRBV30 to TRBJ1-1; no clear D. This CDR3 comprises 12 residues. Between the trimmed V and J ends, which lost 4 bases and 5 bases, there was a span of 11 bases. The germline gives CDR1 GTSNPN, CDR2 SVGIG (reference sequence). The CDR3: CAWNAPGTEAFF. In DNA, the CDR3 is TGTGCCTGGAATGCCCCCGGGACTGAAGCTTTCTTT.

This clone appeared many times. CDR3 nucleotide sequence: TGTGCCAGCAGCCGCAGCGGGAGTGGGGAGACCCAGTACTTC. Protein: CASSRSGSGETQYF. V gene TRBV12-3 or TRBV12-4 combines with J gene TRBJ2-5; 8 positions match TRBD2. The ends lost 6 bases at V and 5 bases at J; junction bases unmatched: 8. The CDR3 spans 14 residues.

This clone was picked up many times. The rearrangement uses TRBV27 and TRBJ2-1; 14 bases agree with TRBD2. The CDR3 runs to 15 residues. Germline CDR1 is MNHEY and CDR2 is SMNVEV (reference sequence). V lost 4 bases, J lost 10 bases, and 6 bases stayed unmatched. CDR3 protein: CASSSAGLAGVEQFF. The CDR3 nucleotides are TGTGCCAGCAGTTCAGCGGGACTAGCGGGAGTCGAGCAGTTCTTC.

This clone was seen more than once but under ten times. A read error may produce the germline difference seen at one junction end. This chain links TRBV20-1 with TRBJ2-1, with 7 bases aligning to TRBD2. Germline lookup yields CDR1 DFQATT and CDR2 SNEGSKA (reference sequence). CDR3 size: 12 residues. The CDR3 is CSGPLAGDKQLF. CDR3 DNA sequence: TGCAGTGGACCACTCGCGGGGGATAAGCAGCTCTTC.

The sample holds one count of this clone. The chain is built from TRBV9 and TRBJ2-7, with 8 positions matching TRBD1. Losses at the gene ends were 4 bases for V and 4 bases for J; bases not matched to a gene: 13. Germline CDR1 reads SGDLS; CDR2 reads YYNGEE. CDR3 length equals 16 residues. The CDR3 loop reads CASSPGGGAGRYEQYF. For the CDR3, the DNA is TGTGCCAGCAGCCCAGGGGGCGGGGCGGGTAGGTACGAGCAGTACTTC.

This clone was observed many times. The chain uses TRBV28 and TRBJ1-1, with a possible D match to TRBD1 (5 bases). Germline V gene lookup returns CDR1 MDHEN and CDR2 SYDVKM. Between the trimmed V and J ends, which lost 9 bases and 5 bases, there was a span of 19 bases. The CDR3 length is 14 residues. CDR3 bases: TGTGCCAGTCGGGGCTTCAGGGTAGAGACTGAAGCTTTCTTT. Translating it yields CASRGFRVETEAFF.

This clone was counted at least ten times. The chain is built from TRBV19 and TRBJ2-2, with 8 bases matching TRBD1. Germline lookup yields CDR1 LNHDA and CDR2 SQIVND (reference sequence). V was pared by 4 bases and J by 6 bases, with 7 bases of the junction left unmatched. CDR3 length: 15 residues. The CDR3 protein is CASSSERTGSGELFF. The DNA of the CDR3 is TGTGCCAGTAGTAGCGAAAGGACAGGGTCCGGGGAGCTGTTTTTT.

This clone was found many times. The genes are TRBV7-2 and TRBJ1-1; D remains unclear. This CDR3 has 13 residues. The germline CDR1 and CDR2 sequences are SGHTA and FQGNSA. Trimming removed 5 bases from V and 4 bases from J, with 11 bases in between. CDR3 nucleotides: TGTGCCAGCAGCCCCCCTAGGGCCACTGAAGCTTTCTTT. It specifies CASSPPRATEAFF.

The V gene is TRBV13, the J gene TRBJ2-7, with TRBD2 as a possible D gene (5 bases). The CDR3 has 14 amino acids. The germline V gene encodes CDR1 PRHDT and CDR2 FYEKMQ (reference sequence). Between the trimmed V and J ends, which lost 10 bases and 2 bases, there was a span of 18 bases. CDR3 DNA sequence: TGTGCCATTAGCGTGCGAGGGCCGACCTACGAGCAGTACTTC. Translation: CAISVRGPTYEQYF.

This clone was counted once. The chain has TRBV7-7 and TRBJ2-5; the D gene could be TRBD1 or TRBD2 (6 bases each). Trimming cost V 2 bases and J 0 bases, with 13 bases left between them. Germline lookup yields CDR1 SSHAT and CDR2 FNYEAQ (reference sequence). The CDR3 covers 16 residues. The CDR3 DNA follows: TGTGCCAGCAGCTTACTCGGGGGCCGTGACCAAGAGACCCAGTACTTC. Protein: CASSLLGGRDQETQYF.

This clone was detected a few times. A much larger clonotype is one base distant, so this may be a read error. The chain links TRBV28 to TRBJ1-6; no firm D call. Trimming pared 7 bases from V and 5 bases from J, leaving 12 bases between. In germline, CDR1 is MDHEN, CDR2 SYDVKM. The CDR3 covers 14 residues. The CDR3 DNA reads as TGTGCCAGCAACAGTCTGCCCCATAATTCACCCCTCCACTTT. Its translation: CASNSLPHNSPLHF.

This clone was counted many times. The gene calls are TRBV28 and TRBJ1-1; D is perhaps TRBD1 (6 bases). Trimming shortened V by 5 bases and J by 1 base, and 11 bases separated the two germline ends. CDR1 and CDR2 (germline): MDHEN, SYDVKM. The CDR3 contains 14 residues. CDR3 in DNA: TGTGCCAGCAGTAGGGGGGGCCCGAACACTGAAGCTTTCTTT. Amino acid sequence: CASSRGGPNTEAFF.

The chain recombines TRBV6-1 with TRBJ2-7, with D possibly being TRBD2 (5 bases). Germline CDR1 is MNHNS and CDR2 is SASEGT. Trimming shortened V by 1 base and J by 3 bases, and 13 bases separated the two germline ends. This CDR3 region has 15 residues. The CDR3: CASSEGVGAHYEQYF. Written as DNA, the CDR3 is TGTGCCAGCAGTGAAGGGGTGGGAGCTCACTACGAGCAGTACTTC.

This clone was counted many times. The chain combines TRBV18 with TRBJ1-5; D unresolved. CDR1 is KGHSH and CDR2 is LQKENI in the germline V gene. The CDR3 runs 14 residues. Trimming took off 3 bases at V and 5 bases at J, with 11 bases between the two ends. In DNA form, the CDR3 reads TGTGCCAGCTCACCGCGCCAGAACGATCAGCCCCAGCATTTT. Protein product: CASSPRQNDQPQHF.